Following are 5 T cell receptor beta chains from one sample sequenced in a study of T cell repertoires in aging, cancer and after chemotherapy. TRB rearrangements spanning V, D and J were amplified using mixed TRB-A/B primers. TCRdb re-derived calls from the multiplex PCR reads in MiXCR, one entry per CDR3 protein. The table shows 9,400 or so distinct CDR3 sequences, with 35% to 45% occurring only once. TCR beta rearrangements were amplified from peripheral blood genomic DNA. The sequencing input was blood. The receptors were sampled from a human donor in good health.

The genes are TRBV18 and TRBJ2-1; D is ambiguous. CDR3 length: 13 residues. Germline V gene sequence: CDR1 KGHSH, CDR2 LQKENI. V was shortened by 8 bases and J by 6 bases, with 14 bases between the two germline ends. CDR3 coding DNA: TGTGCCAGCGGCCGAAACCCCCGCAATGAGCAGTTCTTC. This translates into CASGRNPRNEQFF. Together with reference TRBV18 and TRBJ2-1, the CDR3 gives the full variable domain: NAGVMQNPRHLVRRRGQEARLRCSPMKGHSHVYWYRQLPEEGLKFMVYLQKENIIDESGMPKERFSAEFPKEGPSILRIQQVVRGDSAAYFCASGRNPRNEQFFGPGTRLTVL.

The V call is TRBV6-5, the J call TRBJ1-1; D not certain. CDR3 length: 14 amino acids. Looked up from germline, CDR1 is MNHEY and CDR2 is SVGAGI. With 2 bases removed from V and 6 bases from J, the gap between germline ends came to 13 bases. The DNA of the CDR3 is TGTGCCAGCAGTTACGATCGGGTTATCCCTGAAGCTTTCTTT. This codes for CASSYDRVIPEAFF.

Judged by abundance, this clonotype is medium-sized. The chain has TRBV29-1 and TRBJ1-2; the D is unclear. With 4 bases removed from V and 6 bases from J, the gap between germline ends came to 12 bases. The CDR3 consists of 12 residues. CDR1 is SQVTM and CDR2 is ANQGSEA in the germline V gene. CDR3 in DNA: TGCAGCGTTGCGGCCCTCCGGGATGGCTACACCTTC. Translating it yields CSVAALRDGYTF.

This chain connects TRBV6-5 to TRBJ1-1; TRBD1 agrees at 11 bases. The CDR3 is made up of 12 amino acids. Germline CDR1 and CDR2: MNHEY and SVGAGI. V trimming: 7 bases; J trimming: 8 bases; junction bases outside the gene matches: 3. Written as DNA, the CDR3 is TGTGCCAGCACCGGGACAGGGGGAGAAGCTTTCTTT. This gives the protein CASTGTGGEAFF.

The gene calls are TRBV18 and TRBJ1-5, with D maybe TRBD1 (5 bases). Germline assignment: CDR1 KGHSH and CDR2 LQKENI. V lost 3 bases and J 5 bases, leaving 11 bases between the germline ends. The CDR3 loop spans 14 amino acids. In DNA form, the CDR3 reads TGTGCCAGCTCACCCCCCCAGGGAGATCAGCCCCAGCATTTT. Its protein product is CASSPPQGDQPQHF.